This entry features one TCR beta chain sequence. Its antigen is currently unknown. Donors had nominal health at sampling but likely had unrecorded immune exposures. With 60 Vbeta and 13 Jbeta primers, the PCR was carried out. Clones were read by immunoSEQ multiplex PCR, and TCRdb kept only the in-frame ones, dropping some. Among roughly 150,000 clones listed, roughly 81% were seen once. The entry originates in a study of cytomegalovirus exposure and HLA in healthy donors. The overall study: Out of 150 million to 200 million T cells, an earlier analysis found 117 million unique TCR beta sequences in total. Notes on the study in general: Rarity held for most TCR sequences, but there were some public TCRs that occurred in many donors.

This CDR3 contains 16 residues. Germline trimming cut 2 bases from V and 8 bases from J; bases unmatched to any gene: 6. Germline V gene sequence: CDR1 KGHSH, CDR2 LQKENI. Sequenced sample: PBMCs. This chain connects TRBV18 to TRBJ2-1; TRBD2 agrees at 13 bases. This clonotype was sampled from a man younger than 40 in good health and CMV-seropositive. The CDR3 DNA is TGTGCCAGCTCACCAGCCTCGGGACTAGCGGGATATGAGCAGTTCTTC. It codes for CASSPASGLAGYEQFF.